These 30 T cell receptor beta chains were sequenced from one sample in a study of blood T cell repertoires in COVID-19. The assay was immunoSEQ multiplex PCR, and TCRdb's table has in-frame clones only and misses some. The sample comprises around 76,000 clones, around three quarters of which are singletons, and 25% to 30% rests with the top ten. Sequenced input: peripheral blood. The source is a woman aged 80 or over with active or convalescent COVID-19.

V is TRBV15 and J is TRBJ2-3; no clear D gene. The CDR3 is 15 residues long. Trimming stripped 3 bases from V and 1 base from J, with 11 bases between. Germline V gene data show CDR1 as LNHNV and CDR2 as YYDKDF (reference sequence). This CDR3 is CATSSSSLGTDTQYF. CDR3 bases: TGTGCCACCAGCAGCTCCAGTCTGGGCACAGATACGCAGTATTTT. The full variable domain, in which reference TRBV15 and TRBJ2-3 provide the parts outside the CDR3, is DAMVIQNPRYQVTQFGKPVTLSCSQTLNHNVMYWYQQKSSQAPKLLFHYYDKDFNNEADTPDNFQSRRPNTSFCFLDIRSPGLGDTAMYLCATSSSSLGTDTQYFGPGTRLTVL.

This CDR3 reads CASSLGQGRYGYTF. The CDR3, as DNA: TGTGCCAGCAGCTTAGGACAGGGGCGGTATGGCTACACCTTC. This rearrangement joins TRBV7-8 to TRBJ1-2; 8 bases match TRBD1. After removal of 1 base from V and 5 bases from J, the junction contained 3 bases not matched to a gene. Per the germline V gene, CDR1 is SGHVS and CDR2 is FQNEAQ. The CDR3 is 14 residues long.

CDR3 coding DNA: TGTGCCAGCACAGGCGGGGGGGTCTACGAGCAGTACTTC. Protein sequence: CASTGGGVYEQYF. The V call is TRBV28, the J call TRBJ2-7; 9 positions match TRBD2. Germline-derived CDR1 and CDR2 are MDHEN and SYDVKM. The V and J ends lost 7 bases and 3 bases, in that order; junction bases with no gene match: 4. The CDR3 totals 13 residues.

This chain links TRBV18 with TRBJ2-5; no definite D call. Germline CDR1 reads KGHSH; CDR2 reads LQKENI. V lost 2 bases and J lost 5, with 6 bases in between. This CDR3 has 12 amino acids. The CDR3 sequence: CASSPSGETQYF. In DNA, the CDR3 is TGTGCCAGCTCACCATCCGGGGAGACCCAGTACTTC.

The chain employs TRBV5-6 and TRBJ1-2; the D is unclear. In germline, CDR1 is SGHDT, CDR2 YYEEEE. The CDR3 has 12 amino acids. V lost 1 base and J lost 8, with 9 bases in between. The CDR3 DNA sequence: TGTGCCAGCAGCTTGACGGGGAGGGGCTACACCTTC. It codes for CASSLTGRGYTF.

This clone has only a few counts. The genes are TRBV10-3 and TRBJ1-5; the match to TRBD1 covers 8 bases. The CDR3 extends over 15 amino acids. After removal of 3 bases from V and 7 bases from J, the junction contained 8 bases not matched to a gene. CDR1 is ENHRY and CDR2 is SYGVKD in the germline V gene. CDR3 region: CAISDEDRVGQPQHF. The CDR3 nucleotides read TGTGCCATCAGTGACGAGGACAGGGTAGGCCAGCCCCAGCATTTT.

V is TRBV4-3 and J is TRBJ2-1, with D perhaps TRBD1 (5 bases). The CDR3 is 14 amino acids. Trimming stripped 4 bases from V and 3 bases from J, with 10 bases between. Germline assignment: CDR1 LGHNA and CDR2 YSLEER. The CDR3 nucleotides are TGCGCCAGCAGCCCTCAGGGCGGCTACAATGAGCAGTTCTTC. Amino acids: CASSPQGGYNEQFF.

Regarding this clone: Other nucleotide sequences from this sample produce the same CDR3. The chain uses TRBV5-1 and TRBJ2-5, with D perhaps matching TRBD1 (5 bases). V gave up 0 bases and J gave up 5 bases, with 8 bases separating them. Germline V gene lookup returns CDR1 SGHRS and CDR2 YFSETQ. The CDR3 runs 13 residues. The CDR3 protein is CASSLARQETQYF. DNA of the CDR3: TGCGCCAGCAGCTTGGCCAGACAGGAGACCCAGTACTTC.

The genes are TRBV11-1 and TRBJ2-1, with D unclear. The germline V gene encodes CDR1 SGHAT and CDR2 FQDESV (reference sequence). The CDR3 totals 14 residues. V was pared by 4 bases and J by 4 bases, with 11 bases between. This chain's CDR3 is CASSSKRRYNEQFF. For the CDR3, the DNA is TGTGCCAGCAGCTCAAAGCGCAGATACAATGAGCAGTTCTTC.

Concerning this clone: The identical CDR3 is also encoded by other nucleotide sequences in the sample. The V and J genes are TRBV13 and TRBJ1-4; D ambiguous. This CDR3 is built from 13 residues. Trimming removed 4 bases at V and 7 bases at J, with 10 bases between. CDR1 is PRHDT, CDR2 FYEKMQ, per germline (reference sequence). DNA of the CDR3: TGTGCCAGCAGCTCTCCCCGGGGTGAAAAACTGTTTTTT. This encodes CASSSPRGEKLFF.

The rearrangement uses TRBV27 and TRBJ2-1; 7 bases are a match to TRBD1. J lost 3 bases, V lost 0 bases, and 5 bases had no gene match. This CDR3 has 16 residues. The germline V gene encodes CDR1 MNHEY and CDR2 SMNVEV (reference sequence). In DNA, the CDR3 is TGTGCCAGCAGTTTATCGGAGACAGGGAACTACAATGAGCAGTTCTTC. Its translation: CASSLSETGNYNEQFF.

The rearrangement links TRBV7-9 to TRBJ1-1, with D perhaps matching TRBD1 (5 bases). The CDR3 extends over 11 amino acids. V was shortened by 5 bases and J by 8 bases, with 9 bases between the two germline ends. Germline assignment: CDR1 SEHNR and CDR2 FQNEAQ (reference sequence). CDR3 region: CASSATGEAFF. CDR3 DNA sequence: TGTGCCAGCAGCGCCACAGGAGAAGCTTTCTTT.

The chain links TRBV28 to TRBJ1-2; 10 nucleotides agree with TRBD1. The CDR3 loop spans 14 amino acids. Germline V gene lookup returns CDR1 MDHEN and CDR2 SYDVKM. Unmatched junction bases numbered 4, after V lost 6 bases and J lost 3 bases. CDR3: CASRGTGDDYGYTF. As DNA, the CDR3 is TGTGCCAGCAGGGGGACAGGGGACGACTATGGCTACACCTTC.

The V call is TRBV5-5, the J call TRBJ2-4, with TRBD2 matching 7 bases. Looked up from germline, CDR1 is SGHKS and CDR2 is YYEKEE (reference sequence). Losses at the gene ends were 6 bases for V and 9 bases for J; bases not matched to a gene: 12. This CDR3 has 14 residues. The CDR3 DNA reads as TGTGCCAGCAACGAAGGGACTACCTACCCCATTCAGTACTTC. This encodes CASNEGTTYPIQYF.

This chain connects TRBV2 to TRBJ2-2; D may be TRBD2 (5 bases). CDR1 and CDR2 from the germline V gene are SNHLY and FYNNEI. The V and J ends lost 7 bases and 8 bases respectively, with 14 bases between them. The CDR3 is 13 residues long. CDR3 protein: CASIRLAGGELFF. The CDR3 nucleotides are TGTGCCAGCATCCGACTCGCGGGTGGGGAGCTGTTTTTT.

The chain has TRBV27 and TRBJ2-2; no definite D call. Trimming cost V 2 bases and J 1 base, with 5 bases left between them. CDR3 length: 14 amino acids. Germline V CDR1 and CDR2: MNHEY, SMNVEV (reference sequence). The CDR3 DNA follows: TGTGCCAGCAGTTTAGGCAGGAACACCGGGGAGCTGTTTTTT. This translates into CASSLGRNTGELFF.

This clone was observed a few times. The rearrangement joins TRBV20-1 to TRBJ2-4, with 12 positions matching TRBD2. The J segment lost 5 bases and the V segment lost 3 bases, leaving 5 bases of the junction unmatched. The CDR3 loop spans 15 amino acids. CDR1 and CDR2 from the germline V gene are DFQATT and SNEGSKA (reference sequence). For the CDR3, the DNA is TGCAGTGCTAGTTCTAGCGGGGGGGTCCAAAACATTCAGTACTTC. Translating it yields CSASSSGGVQNIQYF.

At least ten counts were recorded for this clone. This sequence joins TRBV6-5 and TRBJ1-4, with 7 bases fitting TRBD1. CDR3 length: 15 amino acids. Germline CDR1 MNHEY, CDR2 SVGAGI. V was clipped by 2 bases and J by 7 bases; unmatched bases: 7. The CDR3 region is CASSYGPGGREKLFF. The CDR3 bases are TGTGCCAGCAGTTACGGGCCAGGGGGTCGTGAAAAACTGTTTTTT.

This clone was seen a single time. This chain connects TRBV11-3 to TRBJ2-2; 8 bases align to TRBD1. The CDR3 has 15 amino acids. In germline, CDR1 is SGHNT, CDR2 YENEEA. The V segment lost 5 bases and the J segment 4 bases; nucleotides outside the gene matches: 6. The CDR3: CASSEDRGSTGELFF. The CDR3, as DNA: TGTGCCAGCAGCGAAGACAGGGGAAGCACCGGGGAGCTGTTTTTT.

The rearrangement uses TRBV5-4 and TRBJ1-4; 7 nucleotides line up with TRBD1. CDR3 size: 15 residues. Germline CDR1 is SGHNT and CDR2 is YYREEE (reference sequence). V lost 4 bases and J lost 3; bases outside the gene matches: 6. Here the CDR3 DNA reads TGTGCCAGCAGCCGCTGGACAGGATCTAATGAAAAACTGTTTTTT. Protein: CASSRWTGSNEKLFF.

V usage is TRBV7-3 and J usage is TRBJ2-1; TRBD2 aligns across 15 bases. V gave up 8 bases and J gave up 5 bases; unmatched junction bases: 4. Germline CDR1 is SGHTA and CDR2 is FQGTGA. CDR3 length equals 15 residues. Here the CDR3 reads CASGTSGGTNNEQFF. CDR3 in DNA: TGTGCCAGCGGGACTAGCGGGGGGACAAACAATGAGCAGTTCTTC.

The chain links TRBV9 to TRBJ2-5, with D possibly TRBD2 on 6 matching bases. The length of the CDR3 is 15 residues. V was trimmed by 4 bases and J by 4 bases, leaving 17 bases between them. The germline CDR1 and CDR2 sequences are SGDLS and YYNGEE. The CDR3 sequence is CASSYRDFPSETQYF. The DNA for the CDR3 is TGTGCCAGCAGCTACCGGGACTTCCCATCAGAGACCCAGTACTTC.

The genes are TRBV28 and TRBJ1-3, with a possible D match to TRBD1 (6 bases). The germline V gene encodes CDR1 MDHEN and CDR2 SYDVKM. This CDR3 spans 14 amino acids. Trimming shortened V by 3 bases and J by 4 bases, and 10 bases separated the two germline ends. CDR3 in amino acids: CASSLFRGGNTIYF. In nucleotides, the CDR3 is TGTGCCAGCAGTTTGTTCAGGGGCGGAAACACCATATATTTT.

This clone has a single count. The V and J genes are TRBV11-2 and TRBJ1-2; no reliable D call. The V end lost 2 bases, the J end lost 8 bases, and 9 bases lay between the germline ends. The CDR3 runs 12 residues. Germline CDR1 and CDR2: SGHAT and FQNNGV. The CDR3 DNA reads TGTGCCAGCAGCTTACGGAGGTTAGGCTACACCTTC. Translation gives CASSLRRLGYTF.

CDR3 region: CASSPDRGRFQPQHF. The DNA of the CDR3 is TGTGCCAGCAGCCCAGACAGGGGAAGGTTTCAGCCCCAGCATTTT. This chain connects TRBV7-2 to TRBJ1-5, with TRBD1 matching over 8 bases. CDR1 and CDR2 from the germline V gene are SGHTA and FQGNSA. V lost 5 bases to trimming and J lost 6 bases; unmatched junction nucleotides: 9. This CDR3 has 15 amino acids. The full variable domain, in which reference TRBV7-2 and TRBJ1-5 provide the parts outside the CDR3, is GAGVSQSPSNKVTEKGKDVELRCDPISGHTALYWYRQSLGQGLEFLIYFQGNSAPDKSGLPSDRFSAERTGGSVSTLTIQRTQQEDSAVYLCASSPDRGRFQPQHFGDGTRLSIL.

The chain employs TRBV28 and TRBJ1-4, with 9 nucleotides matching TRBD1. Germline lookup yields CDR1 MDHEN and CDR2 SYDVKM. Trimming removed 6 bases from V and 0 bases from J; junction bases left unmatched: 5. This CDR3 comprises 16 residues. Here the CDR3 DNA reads TGTGCCAGCAGCGGACAGGGGCTCGCAACTAATGAAAAACTGTTTTTT. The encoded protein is CASSGQGLATNEKLFF.

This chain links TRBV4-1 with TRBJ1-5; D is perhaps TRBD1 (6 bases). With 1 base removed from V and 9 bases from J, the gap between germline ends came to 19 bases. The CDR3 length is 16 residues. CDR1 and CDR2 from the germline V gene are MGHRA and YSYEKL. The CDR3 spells CASSQGWGQGRGPQHF. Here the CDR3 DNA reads TGCGCCAGCAGCCAAGGGTGGGGGCAGGGCCGGGGGCCCCAGCATTTT.

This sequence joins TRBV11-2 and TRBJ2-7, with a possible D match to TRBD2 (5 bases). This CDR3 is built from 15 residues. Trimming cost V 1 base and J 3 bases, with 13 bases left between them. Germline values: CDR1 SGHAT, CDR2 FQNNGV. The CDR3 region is CASSLGATTHYEQYF. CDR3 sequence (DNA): TGTGCCAGCAGCTTAGGTGCGACTACACACTACGAGCAGTACTTC. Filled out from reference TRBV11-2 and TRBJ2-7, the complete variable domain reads EAGVAQSPRYKIIEKRQSVAFWCNPISGHATLYWYQQILGQGPKLLIQFQNNGVVDDSQLPKDRFSAERLKGVDSTLKIQPAKLEDSAVYLCASSLGATTHYEQYFGPGTRLTVT.

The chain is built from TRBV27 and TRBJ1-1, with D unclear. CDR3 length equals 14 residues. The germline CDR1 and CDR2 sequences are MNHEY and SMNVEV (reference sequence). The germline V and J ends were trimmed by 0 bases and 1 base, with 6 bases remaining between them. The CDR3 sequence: CASSLSPGNTEAFF. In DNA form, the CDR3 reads TGTGCCAGCAGTTTATCGCCAGGGAACACTGAAGCTTTCTTT.

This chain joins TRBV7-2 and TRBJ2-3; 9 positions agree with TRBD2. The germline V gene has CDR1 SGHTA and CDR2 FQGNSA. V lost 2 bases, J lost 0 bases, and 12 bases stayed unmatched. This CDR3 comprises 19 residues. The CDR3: CASSLRFAGGYSSTDTQYF. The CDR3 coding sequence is TGTGCCAGCAGCTTAAGGTTTGCGGGGGGGTACTCTAGCACAGATACGCAGTATTTT.